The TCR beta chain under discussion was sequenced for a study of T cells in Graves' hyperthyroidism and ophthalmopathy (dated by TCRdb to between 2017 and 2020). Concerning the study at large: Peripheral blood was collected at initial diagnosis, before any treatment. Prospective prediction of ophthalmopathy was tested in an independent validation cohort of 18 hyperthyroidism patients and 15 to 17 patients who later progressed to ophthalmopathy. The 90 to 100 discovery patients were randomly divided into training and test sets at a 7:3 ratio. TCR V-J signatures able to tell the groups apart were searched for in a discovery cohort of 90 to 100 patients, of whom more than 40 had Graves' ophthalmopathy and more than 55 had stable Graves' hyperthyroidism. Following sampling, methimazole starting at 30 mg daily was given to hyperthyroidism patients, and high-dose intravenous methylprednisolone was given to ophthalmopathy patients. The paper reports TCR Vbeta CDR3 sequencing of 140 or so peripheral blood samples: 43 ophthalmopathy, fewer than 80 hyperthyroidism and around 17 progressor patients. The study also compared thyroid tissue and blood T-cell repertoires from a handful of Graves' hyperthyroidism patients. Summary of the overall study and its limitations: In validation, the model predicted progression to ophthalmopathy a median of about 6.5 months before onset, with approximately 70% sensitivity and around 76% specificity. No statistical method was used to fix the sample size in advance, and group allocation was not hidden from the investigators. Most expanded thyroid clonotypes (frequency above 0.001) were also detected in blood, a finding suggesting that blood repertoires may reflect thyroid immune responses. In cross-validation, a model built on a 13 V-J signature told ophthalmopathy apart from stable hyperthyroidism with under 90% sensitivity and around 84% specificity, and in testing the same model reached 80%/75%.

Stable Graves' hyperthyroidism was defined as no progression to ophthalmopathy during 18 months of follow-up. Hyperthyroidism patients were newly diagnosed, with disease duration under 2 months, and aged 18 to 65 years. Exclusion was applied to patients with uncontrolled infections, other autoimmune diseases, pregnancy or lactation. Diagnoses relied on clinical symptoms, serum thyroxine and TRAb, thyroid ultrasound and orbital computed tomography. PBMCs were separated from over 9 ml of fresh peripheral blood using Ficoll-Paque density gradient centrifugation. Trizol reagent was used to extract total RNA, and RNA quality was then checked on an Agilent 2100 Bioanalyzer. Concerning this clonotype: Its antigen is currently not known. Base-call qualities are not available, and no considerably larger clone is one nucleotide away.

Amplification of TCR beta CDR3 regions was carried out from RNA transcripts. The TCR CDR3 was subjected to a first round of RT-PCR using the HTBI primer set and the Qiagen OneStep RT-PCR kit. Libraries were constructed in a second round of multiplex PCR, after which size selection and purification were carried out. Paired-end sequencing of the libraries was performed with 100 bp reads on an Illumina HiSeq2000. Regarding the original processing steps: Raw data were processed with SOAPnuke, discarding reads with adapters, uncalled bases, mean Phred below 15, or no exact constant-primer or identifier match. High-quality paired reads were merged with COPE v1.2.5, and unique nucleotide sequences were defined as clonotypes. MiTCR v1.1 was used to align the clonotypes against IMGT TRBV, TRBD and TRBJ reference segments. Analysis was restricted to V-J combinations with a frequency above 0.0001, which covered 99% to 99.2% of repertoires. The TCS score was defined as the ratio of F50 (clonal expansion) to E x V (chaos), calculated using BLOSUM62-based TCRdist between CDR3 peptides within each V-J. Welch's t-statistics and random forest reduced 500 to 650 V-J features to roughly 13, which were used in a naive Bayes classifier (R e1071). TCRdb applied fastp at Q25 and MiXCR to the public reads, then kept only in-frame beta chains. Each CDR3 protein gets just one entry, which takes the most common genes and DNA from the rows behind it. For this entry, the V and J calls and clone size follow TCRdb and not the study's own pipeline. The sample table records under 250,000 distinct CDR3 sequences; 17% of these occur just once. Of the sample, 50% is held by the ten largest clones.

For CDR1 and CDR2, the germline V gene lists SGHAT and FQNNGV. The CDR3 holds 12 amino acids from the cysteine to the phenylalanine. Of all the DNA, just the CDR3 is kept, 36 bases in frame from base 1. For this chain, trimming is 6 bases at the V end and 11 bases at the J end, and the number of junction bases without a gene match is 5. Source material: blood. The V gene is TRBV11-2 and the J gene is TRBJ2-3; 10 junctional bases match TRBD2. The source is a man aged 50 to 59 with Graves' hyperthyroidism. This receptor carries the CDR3 CASRPTSGEQYF. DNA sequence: TGTGCCAGCAGACCTACTAGCGGGGAGCAGTATTTT.